The source of this T cell receptor (beta chain) is a study of cytomegalovirus exposure and HLA in healthy donors. Study results and caveats: The study dropped some indistinguishable V segments, TRBV6-2 and TRBV6-3 among them. Later, an analysis found that common viral pathogens appeared to be linked with several of the most significant clusters. By a later analysis, the bulk of CMV-associated TCR beta chains appeared HLA-restricted.

This CDR3 comprises 12 residues. V dropped 3 bases and J dropped 10 bases, with 12 bases sitting between them. The germline gives CDR1 ENHRY, CDR2 SYGVKD. It was with 60 Vbeta and 13 Jbeta primers that the PCR ran. Libraries were prepared by immunoSEQ multiplex PCR; TCRdb keeps only in-frame clonotypes and omits some of them. The table includes some 160,000 clones, 60% to 85% detected once. The sample holds a few counts of this clone. Its target is unknown. V is TRBV10-3 and J is TRBJ1-1, with a possible D match to TRBD1 (5 bases). Sequences were obtained from PBMCs. The origin of this receptor is a woman aged 40 to 55 in good health and CMV-seronegative. Here the CDR3 DNA reads TGTGCCATCAGTGATAGTCGGGGGATAGCTTTCTTT. Its protein product is CAISDSRGIAFF.